This T cell receptor (beta chain) was documented in a study of blood T cell repertoires in COVID-19. The repertoire was sequenced with immunoSEQ multiplex PCR; TCRdb's copy has only in-frame clones and lacks some. The table includes over 85,000 clones, about 88% detected once. Deletions cut 0 bases from V and 4 bases from J, with 6 bases between. The CDR3 has 12 amino acids. Germline V gene sequence: CDR1 GTSNPN, CDR2 SVGIG (reference sequence). The sample comprised peripheral blood. J is TRBJ2-5 and V is TRBV30; no firm D call. This receptor was taken from a man in his fifties or sixties with acute or convalescent COVID-19. The DNA for the CDR3 is TGTGCCTGGAGTGTGAGAAGAGAGACCCAGTACTTC. Its translation is CAWSVRRETQYF.